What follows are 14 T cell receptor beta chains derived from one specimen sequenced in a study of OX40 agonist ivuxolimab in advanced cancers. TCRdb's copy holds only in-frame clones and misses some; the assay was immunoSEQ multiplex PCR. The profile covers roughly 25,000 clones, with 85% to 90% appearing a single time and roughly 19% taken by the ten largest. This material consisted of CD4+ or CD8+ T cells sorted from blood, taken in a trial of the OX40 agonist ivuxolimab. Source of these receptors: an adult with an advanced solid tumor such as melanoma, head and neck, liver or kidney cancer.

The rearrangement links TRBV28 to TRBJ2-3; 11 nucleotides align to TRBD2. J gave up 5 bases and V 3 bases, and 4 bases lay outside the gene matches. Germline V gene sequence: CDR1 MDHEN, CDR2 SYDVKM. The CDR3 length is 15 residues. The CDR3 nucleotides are TGTGCCAGCAGTTTTTTACTAGCGGGGGAAGATACGCAGTATTTT. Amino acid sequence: CASSFLLAGEDTQYF.

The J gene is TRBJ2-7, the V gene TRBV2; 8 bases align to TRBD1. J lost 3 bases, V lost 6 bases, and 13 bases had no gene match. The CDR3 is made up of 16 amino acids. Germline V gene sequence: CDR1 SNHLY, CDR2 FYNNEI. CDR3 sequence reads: CASSPYPDRVGYEQYF. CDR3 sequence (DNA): TGTGCCAGCAGCCCCTATCCGGACAGGGTAGGCTACGAGCAGTACTTC.

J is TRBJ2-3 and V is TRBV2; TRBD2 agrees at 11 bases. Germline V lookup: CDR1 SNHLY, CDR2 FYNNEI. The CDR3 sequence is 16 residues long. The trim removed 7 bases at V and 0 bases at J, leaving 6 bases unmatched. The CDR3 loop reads CASKPSGGSSTDTQYF. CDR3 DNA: TGTGCCAGCAAACCTAGCGGGGGGTCTAGCACAGATACGCAGTATTTT.

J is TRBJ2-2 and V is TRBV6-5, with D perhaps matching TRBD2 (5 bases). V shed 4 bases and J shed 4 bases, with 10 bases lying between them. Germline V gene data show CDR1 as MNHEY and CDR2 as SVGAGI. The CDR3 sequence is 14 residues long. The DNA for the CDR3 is TGTGCCAGCAGTTTCGGGGTTCTCACCGGGGAGCTGTTTTTT. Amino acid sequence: CASSFGVLTGELFF.

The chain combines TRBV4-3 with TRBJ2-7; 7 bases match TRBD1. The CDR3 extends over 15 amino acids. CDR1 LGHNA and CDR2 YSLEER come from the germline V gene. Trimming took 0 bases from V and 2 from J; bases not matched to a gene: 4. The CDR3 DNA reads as TGCGCCAGCAGCCAAGAGCGGCAGGGGGCCTACGAGCAGTACTTC. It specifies CASSQERQGAYEQYF.

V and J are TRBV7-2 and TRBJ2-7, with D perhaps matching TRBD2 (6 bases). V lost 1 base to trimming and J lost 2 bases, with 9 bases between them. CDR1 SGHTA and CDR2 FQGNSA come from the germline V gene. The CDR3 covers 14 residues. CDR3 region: CASSLGGGPYEQYF. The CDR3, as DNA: TGTGCCAGCAGCTTAGGGGGAGGTCCCTACGAGCAGTACTTC. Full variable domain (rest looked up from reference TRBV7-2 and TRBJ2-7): GAGVSQSPSNKVTEKGKDVELRCDPISGHTALYWYRQSLGQGLEFLIYFQGNSAPDKSGLPSDRFSAERTGGSVSTLTIQRTQQEDSAVYLCASSLGGGPYEQYFGPGTRLTVT.

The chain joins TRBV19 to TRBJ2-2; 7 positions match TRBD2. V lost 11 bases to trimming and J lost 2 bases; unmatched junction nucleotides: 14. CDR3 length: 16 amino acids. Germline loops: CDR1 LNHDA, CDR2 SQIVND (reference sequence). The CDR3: CALGEERGTNTGELFF. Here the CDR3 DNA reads TGTGCCCTTGGAGAGGAGCGGGGTACCAACACCGGGGAGCTGTTTTTT.

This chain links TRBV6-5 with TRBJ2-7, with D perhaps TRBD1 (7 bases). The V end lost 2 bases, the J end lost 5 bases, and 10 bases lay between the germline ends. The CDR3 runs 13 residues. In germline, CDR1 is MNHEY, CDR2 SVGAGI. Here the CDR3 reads CASSYIRGDEQYF. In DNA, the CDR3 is TGTGCCAGCAGTTACATCAGGGGGGACGAGCAGTACTTC.

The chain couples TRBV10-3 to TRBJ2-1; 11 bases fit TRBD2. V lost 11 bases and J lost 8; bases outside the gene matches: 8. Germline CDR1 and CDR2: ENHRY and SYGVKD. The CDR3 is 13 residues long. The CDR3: CALGTSGSDEQFF. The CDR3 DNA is TGTGCCCTCGGGACTAGCGGCTCGGATGAGCAGTTCTTC.

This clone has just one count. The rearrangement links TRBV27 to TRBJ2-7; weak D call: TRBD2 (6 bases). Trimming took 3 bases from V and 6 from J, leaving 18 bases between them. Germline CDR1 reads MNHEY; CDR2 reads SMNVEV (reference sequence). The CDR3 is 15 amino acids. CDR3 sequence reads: CASSFAAGTRAEQYF. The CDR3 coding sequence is TGTGCCAGCAGTTTTGCGGCCGGGACTCGGGCCGAGCAGTACTTC.

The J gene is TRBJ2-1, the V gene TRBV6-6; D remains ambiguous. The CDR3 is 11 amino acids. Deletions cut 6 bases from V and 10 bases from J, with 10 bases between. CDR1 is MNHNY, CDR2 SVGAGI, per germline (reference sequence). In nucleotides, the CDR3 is TGTGCCAGCAGCCTCCGTGGCGAGCAGTTCTTC. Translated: CASSLRGEQFF.

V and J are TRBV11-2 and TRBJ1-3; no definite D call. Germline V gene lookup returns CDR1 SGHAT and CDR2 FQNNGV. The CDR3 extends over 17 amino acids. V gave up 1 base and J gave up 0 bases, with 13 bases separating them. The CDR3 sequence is CASSLGADDRSGNTIYF. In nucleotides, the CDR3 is TGTGCCAGCAGCTTAGGTGCAGATGACCGCTCTGGAAACACCATATATTTT.

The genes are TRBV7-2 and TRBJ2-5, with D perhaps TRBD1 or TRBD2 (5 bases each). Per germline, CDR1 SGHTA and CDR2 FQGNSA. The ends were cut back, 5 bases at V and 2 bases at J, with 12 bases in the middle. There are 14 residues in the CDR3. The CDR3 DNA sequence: TGTGCCAGCAGCCATGGGACCCAACAAGAGACCCAGTACTTC. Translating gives CASSHGTQQETQYF.

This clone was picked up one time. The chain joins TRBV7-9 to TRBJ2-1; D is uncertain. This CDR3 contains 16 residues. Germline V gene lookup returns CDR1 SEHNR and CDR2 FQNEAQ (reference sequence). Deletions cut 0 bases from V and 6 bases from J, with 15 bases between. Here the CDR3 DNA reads TGTGCCAGCAGCTTAGCTCTACGGTTTGGTTCCAATGAGCAGTTCTTC. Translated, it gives CASSLALRFGSNEQFF.